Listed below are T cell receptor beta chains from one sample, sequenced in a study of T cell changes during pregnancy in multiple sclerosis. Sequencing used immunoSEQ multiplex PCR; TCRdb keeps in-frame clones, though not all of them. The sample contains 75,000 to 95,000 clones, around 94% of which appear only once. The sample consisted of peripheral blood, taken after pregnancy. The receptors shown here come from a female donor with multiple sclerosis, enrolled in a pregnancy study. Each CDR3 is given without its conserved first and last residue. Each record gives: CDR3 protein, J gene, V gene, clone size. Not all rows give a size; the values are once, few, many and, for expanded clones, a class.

CDR3 protein: ASSSGWETQY
J gene: TRBJ2-5
V gene: TRBV6-5
clone size: .

CDR3 protein: ASSIDGQGRYT
J gene: TRBJ1-2
V gene: TRBV19
clone size: .

CDR3 protein: ASSDPGQGNEKLF
J gene: TRBJ1-4
V gene: TRBV27
clone size: .

CDR3 protein: ASSPTGGLEDTQY
J gene: TRBJ2-3
V gene: TRBV5-4
clone size: .

CDR3 protein: AWSALSNVETQY
J gene: TRBJ2-5
V gene: TRBV30
clone size: .

CDR3 protein: ASSNSGTGPLGYT
J gene: TRBJ1-2
V gene: TRBV10-1
clone size: .

CDR3 protein: ASSHSIGGEFEQY
J gene: TRBJ2-7
V gene: TRBV5-1
clone size: .

CDR3 protein: ASSAPGQSSYEQY
J gene: TRBJ2-7
V gene: TRBV9
clone size: once

CDR3 protein: AWSAQSPGF
J gene: TRBJ2-1
V gene: TRBV30
clone size: .

CDR3 protein: ASSQEAGWSYEQY
J gene: TRBJ2-7
V gene: TRBV4-1
clone size: once

CDR3 protein: ASSYSGQIYGYT
J gene: TRBJ1-2
V gene: TRBV6-5
clone size: .

CDR3 protein: ASSPQERTGELF
J gene: TRBJ2-2
V gene: TRBV6-6
clone size: .

CDR3 protein: ASSLDVGPEY
J gene: TRBJ2-7
V gene: TRBV7-9
clone size: .

CDR3 protein: ASSLGTLRGNEQF
J gene: TRBJ2-1
V gene: TRBV7-2
clone size: .

CDR3 protein: ASSISKLVPFSYEQY
J gene: TRBJ2-7
V gene: TRBV19
clone size: .

CDR3 protein: ASSLDSKNIQY
J gene: TRBJ2-4
V gene: TRBV11-3
clone size: .

CDR3 protein: ATSLGQGATNEKLF
J gene: TRBJ1-4
V gene: TRBV15
clone size: .

CDR3 protein: SVAFSGRGADTQY
J gene: TRBJ2-3
V gene: TRBV29-1
clone size: .

CDR3 protein: SVGESGNTIY
J gene: TRBJ1-3
V gene: TRBV29-1
clone size: .

CDR3 protein: ASSFSRDSMEGYT
J gene: TRBJ1-2
V gene: TRBV7-2
clone size: .

CDR3 protein: ASSLVPAGQGLTGELF
J gene: TRBJ2-2
V gene: TRBV7-6
clone size: .

CDR3 protein: AIMPGHFSGTGDYEQY
J gene: TRBJ2-7
V gene: TRBV10-3
clone size: .

CDR3 protein: ASSSGGAGANVLT
J gene: TRBJ2-6
V gene: TRBV5-1
clone size: .

CDR3 protein: ASSEWVGTAEKLF
J gene: TRBJ1-4
V gene: TRBV2
clone size: .

CDR3 protein: ASSTGGSPLH
J gene: TRBJ1-6
V gene: TRBV7-9
clone size: .

CDR3 protein: ASSQGASGRSDTGELF
J gene: TRBJ2-2
V gene: TRBV4-2
clone size: .